A single count supports the clone carrying this TCR beta chain. The antigen remains undetermined. This sample stems from a study of shared clonotypes between healthy human individuals. Study-level points and caveats: Non-shared clonotypes had lower generation probabilities than clonotypes shared by all four sorted-subset donors. The study drew on few donors, limiting represented genetic and exposure-history diversity. Clonotype sharing among donors likely depends on sequencing depth.

This CDR3 has 16 amino acids. Germline V gene sequence: CDR1 MGHRA, CDR2 YSYEKL. V was trimmed by 6 bases and J by 0 bases, leaving 15 bases between them. When replicate PCRs were run on sorted subsets, they used 150 to 250 ng DNA, some 33,000 T cell genomes. The method was immunoSEQ multiplex PCR; TCRdb's version includes in-frame clones alone and lacks a portion of them. Found here are over a million clones, approximately 97% of them singletons; the top ten hold approximately 1.1%. The sample taken for sequencing was naive CD4+ T cells sorted from blood. Subset meaning: CD45RA+ positively selected. The J gene is TRBJ1-5, the V gene TRBV4-1, with D maybe TRBD1 (6 bases). The clonotype originates from a man younger than 45 in good health. The CDR3 DNA reads as TGCGCCAGCAGGAGGACAGAGAGTTATAGCAATCAGCCCCAGCATTTT. It yields the protein CASRRTESYSNQPQHF.